This is a list of T cell receptor beta chains from one sample in a study of T cell repertoires in cytomegalovirus infection. These receptors have no identified antigens. TCRdb reanalysed the reads using MiXCR and keeps one entry per CDR3 protein. The data show roughly 120,000 distinct CDR3 sequences, roughly 30% seen once. The material sequenced was CD8+ T cells from cultured PBMCs, taken from culture after CMV antigen stimulation. Every receptor here comes from a human donor in good health (CMV status not recorded). Some clones in this sample may be carry-over from other donors' samples. CDR3s include the opening cysteine and the closing phenylalanine or tryptophan. D genes are given only for firm matches. Clone size appears in some rows only: once, few, many, or a class for an expanded clone.

DNA: TGTGCCAGCAGTAGGGGACTAGCGGGCCACACCGGGGAGCTGTTTTTT
CDR3: CASSRGLAGHTGELFF
V: TRBV2
D: TRBD2
J: TRBJ2-2
size: -

DNA: TGTGCCAGCAGCTTAGCACGGAGGGACGAGCAGTACTTC
CDR3: CASSLARRDEQYF
V: TRBV7-6
D: -
J: TRBJ2-7
size: many

DNA: TGCAGTGCTAGAGATGGGGAGTGGACCGGGGAGCTGTTTTTT
CDR3: CSARDGEWTGELFF
V: TRBV20-1
D: -
J: TRBJ2-2
size: -

DNA: TGCGCCAGCAGCTTGGAAGGGACGATCACAGATACGCAGTATTTT
CDR3: CASSLEGTITDTQYF
V: TRBV5-1
D: -
J: TRBJ2-3
size: -

DNA: TGTGCCAGCAGTTTTTTGGATTCACCCCTCCACTTT
CDR3: CASSFLDSPLHF
V: TRBV12-3/TRBV12-4
D: -
J: TRBJ1-6
size: -

DNA: TGTGCCAGCAGTTTTTCGGGGGGCGACGAGGTGGATGAGCAGTTCTTC
CDR3: CASSFSGGDEVDEQFF
V: TRBV12-3/TRBV12-4
D: -
J: TRBJ2-1
size: many

DNA: TGCGCCAGCAGCCCAACAGGGGATTCCTCCTACGAGCAGTACTTC
CDR3: CASSPTGDSSYEQYF
V: TRBV4-1
D: TRBD1
J: TRBJ2-7
size: -

DNA: TGTGCCAGTAGTATACAGGGCTACAATGAGCAGTTCTTC
CDR3: CASSIQGYNEQFF
V: TRBV19
D: -
J: TRBJ2-1
size: -

DNA: TGCGCCAGCAGCCAAGTGCAGGGAAACACCATATATTTT
CDR3: CASSQVQGNTIYF
V: TRBV4-1
D: -
J: TRBJ1-3
size: few

DNA: TGTGCCAGCAGTGCGTTTCAGGGACAGGCAAGGTATAGCACAGATACGCAGTATTTT
CDR3: CASSAFQGQARYSTDTQYF
V: TRBV28
D: TRBD1
J: TRBJ2-3
size: many

DNA: TGTGCCAGCAGTTCAATTCAGGGGCCACCCTATGGCTACACCTTC
CDR3: CASSSIQGPPYGYTF
V: TRBV7-6
D: -
J: TRBJ1-2
size: -

DNA: TGTGCCAGCAGCGTGACCGGGAGTTCCTACGAGCAGTACTTC
CDR3: CASSVTGSSYEQYF
V: TRBV7-8
D: -
J: TRBJ2-7
size: few

DNA: TGCGCCAGCAGCCAAGCCCCCCCCGGGGGGGCGTTGGAGACCCAGTACTTC
CDR3: CASSQAPPGGALETQYF
V: TRBV4-1
D: TRBD2
J: TRBJ2-5
size: -

DNA: TGTGCCAGCAGCTTAGAACTGGGGGACCAACCCGAGCAGTACTTC
CDR3: CASSLELGDQPEQYF
V: TRBV7-6
D: -
J: TRBJ2-7
size: -

DNA: TGTGCCAGCAGTGCCGACGGGGAGGTTGGTGAGCAGTTCTTC
CDR3: CASSADGEVGEQFF
V: TRBV6-4
D: -
J: TRBJ2-1
size: few

DNA: TGTGCCAGCCACCCCGGAGGCAGGGAGGCTCGTCAAGAGACCCAGTACTTC
CDR3: CASHPGGREARQETQYF
V: TRBV5-6
D: -
J: TRBJ2-5
size: -

DNA: TGTGCCAGCAGTTTATCTACAGGGGAGACCCAGTACTTC
CDR3: CASSLSTGETQYF
V: TRBV27
D: -
J: TRBJ2-5
size: once

DNA: TGTGCCAGCAGCACGTGGACAGGGATACGCACAGATACGCAGTATTTT
CDR3: CASSTWTGIRTDTQYF
V: TRBV5-5
D: TRBD1
J: TRBJ2-3
size: -

DNA: TGTGCCAGCAGCTTATCCAGGGCCAACGAGCAGTACTTC
CDR3: CASSLSRANEQYF
V: TRBV7-2
D: -
J: TRBJ2-7
size: many

DNA: TGTGCCAGCAGGGTCGGACAGGGCGATAACAATGAGCAGTTCTTC
CDR3: CASRVGQGDNNEQFF
V: TRBV6-6
D: TRBD1
J: TRBJ2-1
size: -

DNA: TGTGCCAGCGCAACTAGCGGGGGCACAGATACGCAGTATTTT
CDR3: CASATSGGTDTQYF
V: TRBV12-3/TRBV12-4
D: TRBD2
J: TRBJ2-3
size: few

DNA: TGTGCCAGCAGCTCGGGATTAGGGGTGAACACTGAAGCTTTCTTT
CDR3: CASSSGLGVNTEAFF
V: TRBV7-2
D: -
J: TRBJ1-1
size: -

DNA: TGTGCCAGCAGCGACAGACTGGGGAATTCACCCCTCCACTTT
CDR3: CASSDRLGNSPLHF
V: TRBV7-6
D: -
J: TRBJ1-6
size: many

DNA: TGTGCCAGCAGTTTGGCGTCGGGGACAGGGGGCTCGGATACGCAGTATTTT
CDR3: CASSLASGTGGSDTQYF
V: TRBV28
D: TRBD1
J: TRBJ2-3
size: -

DNA: TGTGCCAGCAGTGAATCTAGGTACTCTGGAAACACCATATATTTT
CDR3: CASSESRYSGNTIYF
V: TRBV6-1
D: -
J: TRBJ1-3
size: -

DNA: TGTGCCATCAGTGAGTCGCTGGTTAGCAATCAGCCCCAGCATTTT
CDR3: CAISESLVSNQPQHF
V: TRBV10-3
D: -
J: TRBJ1-5
size: -

DNA: TGTGCCAGTAGTATAGTGTACCGGGACAGGGAGTTGCTCGGGGAGCTGTTTTTT
CDR3: CASSIVYRDRELLGELFF
V: TRBV19
D: TRBD1
J: TRBJ2-2
size: -

DNA: TGTGCCAGCAGCTTGGGAGCCAGGGGGCAGAATGAAAAACTGTTTTTT
CDR3: CASSLGARGQNEKLFF
V: TRBV5-6
D: TRBD1
J: TRBJ1-4
size: few

DNA: TGTGCCAGCAGTGATCTCAACTTC
CDR3: CASSDLNF
V: TRBV2
D: -
J: TRBJ2-1
size: -

DNA: TGTGCCAGCAGCTTGGGGGGACAGGGACTGATGAACACTGAAGCTTTCTTT
CDR3: CASSLGGQGLMNTEAFF
V: TRBV5-4
D: TRBD1
J: TRBJ1-1
size: -

DNA: TGTGCCAGCAGCTTACCCCAAACAGGGTTGAGCAATCAGCCCCAGCATTTT
CDR3: CASSLPQTGLSNQPQHF
V: TRBV7-3
D: -
J: TRBJ1-5
size: -

DNA: TGTGCCAGCAGCGTACGGGACCGGGACTCTCAAGAGACCCAGTACTTC
CDR3: CASSVRDRDSQETQYF
V: TRBV7-9
D: -
J: TRBJ2-5
size: few

DNA: TGTGCCACCAGTGAGTTTGACGGCCCCCTCCACTTT
CDR3: CATSEFDGPLHF
V: TRBV24-1
D: -
J: TRBJ1-6
size: -

DNA: TGTGCCAGCAGCCATTCATCCCAGTCAGCCAAAAACATTCAGTACTTC
CDR3: CASSHSSQSAKNIQYF
V: TRBV4-2
D: -
J: TRBJ2-4
size: many

DNA: TGTGCCAGCAGTTTAGGTACAGGGTTGCAAGAGACCCAGTACTTC
CDR3: CASSLGTGLQETQYF
V: TRBV28
D: -
J: TRBJ2-5
size: few

DNA: TGTGCCAGCGGGCCGGAGGGGGCTCTTTCTAAAGGCTACACCTTC
CDR3: CASGPEGALSKGYTF
V: TRBV2
D: TRBD1
J: TRBJ1-2
size: once